A selection of T cell receptor beta chains follows, all from one sample in a study of blood T cell repertoires in COVID-19. Sequenced by immunoSEQ multiplex PCR; TCRdb stores in-frame clones only, minus some. The sample contains under 60,000 clones, 75% to 90% of which appear only once. Sample: peripheral blood. The origin of the receptors is a human donor in a cohort sampled during active COVID-19. The CDR3 runs from the conserved cysteine through the conserved F or W. D genes are given only for firm matches. For some rows the clone size is stated as once, few or many, or as a class when expanded; others skip it.

v_gene,d_gene,j_gene,abundance,CDR3aa,CDR3nt
TRBV19,-,TRBJ2-7,-,CASSPGTITYEQYF,TGTGCCAGCTCCCCCGGGACAATTACCTACGAGCAGTACTTC
TRBV6-2/TRBV6-3,-,TRBJ1-3,-,CASSYDSPHSGNTIYF,TGTGCCAGCAGTTACGACAGTCCCCACTCTGGAAACACCATATATTTT
TRBV6-5,-,TRBJ2-7,once,CASSPDWTYEQYF,TGTGCCAGCAGCCCAGACTGGACCTACGAGCAGTACTTC
TRBV11-2,-,TRBJ1-3,few,CASSLEASGNTIYF,TGTGCCAGCAGCTTAGAAGCGAGTGGAAACACCATATATTTT
TRBV5-4,-,TRBJ2-3,-,CASSQGPPPTDTQYF,TGTGCCAGCAGCCAGGGGCCCCCCCCTACAGATACGCAGTATTTT
TRBV19,-,TRBJ2-5,-,CASSIDNPGSPQETQYF,TGTGCCAGTAGTATAGATAATCCAGGGTCCCCACAAGAGACCCAGTACTTC
TRBV4-1,TRBD1,TRBJ1-1,many,CASSSTGGTEAFF,TGCGCCAGCTCCTCGACAGGGGGCACTGAAGCTTTCTTT
TRBV7-9,-,TRBJ1-1,-,CASSLLAGQIEAFF,TGTGCCAGCAGCTTATTGGCAGGACAAATTGAAGCTTTCTTT
TRBV4-3,-,TRBJ1-4,-,CASSPDSFTNEKLFF,TGCGCCAGCAGCCCGGACAGTTTTACTAATGAAAAACTGTTTTTT
TRBV6-5,TRBD2,TRBJ2-5,-,CASSWTSGETQYF,TGTGCCAGCAGTTGGACTAGCGGAGAGACCCAGTACTTC
TRBV2,TRBD2,TRBJ2-1,-,CASTTGLAGANEQFF,TGTGCCAGCACTACGGGACTAGCGGGGGCCAATGAGCAGTTCTTC
TRBV5-6,-,TRBJ2-3,-,CASSPTRSSTDTQYF,TGTGCCAGCAGCCCCACGAGGTCTAGCACAGATACGCAGTATTTT
TRBV5-4,-,TRBJ2-1,-,CASSPDYRRHEQFF,TGTGCCAGCAGCCCGGACTACCGGCGGCATGAGCAGTTCTTC
TRBV19,-,TRBJ1-3,-,CASSIARRLVSGNTIYF,TGTGCCAGTAGTATAGCCAGGCGCCTCGTCTCTGGAAACACCATATATTTT
TRBV20-1,-,TRBJ2-1,-,CSASEVGGLGLNEQFF,TGCAGTGCTAGTGAGGTGGGGGGGCTCGGTCTCAATGAGCAGTTCTTC
TRBV25-1,TRBD1,TRBJ2-2,-,CASSTGTGVGTGELFF,TGTGCCAGCAGCACCGGGACAGGGGTGGGCACCGGGGAGCTGTTTTTT
TRBV5-1,TRBD1,TRBJ1-1,-,CASSTGQGSNTEAFF,TGCGCCAGCAGCACAGGACAGGGGTCGAACACTGAAGCTTTCTTT
TRBV10-1,-,TRBJ1-6,-,CASSVGPRRQGSSYNSPLHF,TGCGCCAGCAGTGTGGGGCCCCGCCGCCAGGGCAGCTCCTATAATTCACCCCTCCACTTT
TRBV10-1,-,TRBJ1-1,-,CASSVGGLNTEAFF,TGCGCCAGCAGTGTTGGTGGGCTGAACACTGAAGCTTTCTTT
TRBV20-1,TRBD2,TRBJ2-1,-,CSASGRGGVVAEQFF,TGCAGTGCTAGTGGGAGGGGAGGGGTTGTTGCTGAGCAGTTCTTC
TRBV24-1,-,TRBJ1-2,few,CATSDHVGGNDYGYTF,TGTGCCACCAGTGACCATGTAGGGGGAAACGACTATGGCTACACCTTC
TRBV18,-,TRBJ1-5,few,CASSSVVRNSNQPQHF,TGTGCCAGCTCTTCTGTTGTGAGGAATAGCAATCAGCCCCAGCATTTT
TRBV6-1,-,TRBJ2-7,-,CASSDHYEQYF,TGTGCCAGCAGTGATCACTACGAGCAGTACTTC
TRBV6-1,TRBD2,TRBJ2-1,-,CASSDPGTGGVYEQFF,TGTGCCAGCAGTGACCCCGGGACGGGGGGGGTCTATGAGCAGTTCTTC
TRBV5-1,TRBD1,TRBJ1-2,once,CASSLGQGDGYTF,TGCGCCAGCAGCTTGGGACAGGGGGATGGCTACACCTTC
TRBV10-3,-,TRBJ1-2,-,CAISETGRHGYTF,TGTGCCATCAGTGAGACAGGGCGTCATGGCTACACCTTC
TRBV18,-,TRBJ2-5,-,CASSERVQETQYF,TGTGCCAGCTCAGAGAGGGTGCAAGAGACCCAGTACTTC
TRBV18,-,TRBJ2-3,-,CASSPPGGTDTQYF,TGTGCCAGCTCACCACCTGGCGGGACAGATACGCAGTATTTT
TRBV28,TRBD1,TRBJ2-7,-,CASIQGQGYVNEQYF,TGTGCCAGCATCCAGGGACAGGGATATGTCAACGAGCAGTACTTC
TRBV18,-,TRBJ1-1,-,CASSRSTENTEAFF,TGTGCCAGCTCACGATCGACAGAGAACACTGAAGCTTTCTTT
TRBV4-1,TRBD2,TRBJ2-5,-,CASSQDFGGGETQYF,TGCGCCAGCAGCCAAGATTTCGGCGGGGGGGAGACCCAGTACTTC
TRBV10-3,-,TRBJ1-4,-,CAHGETNEKLFF,TGTGCGCACGGGGAAACTAATGAAAAACTGTTTTTT
TRBV11-2,TRBD1,TRBJ2-1,-,CASSWTGADEQFF,TGTGCCAGCAGCTGGACAGGGGCGGACGAGCAGTTCTTC
TRBV28,-,TRBJ1-5,-,CASRTGYNQPQHF,TGTGCCAGCAGGACGGGTTACAATCAGCCCCAGCATTTT
TRBV5-1,TRBD1,TRBJ2-7,once,CASSTTGPLDEQYF,TGCGCCAGCAGCACGACAGGGCCCCTTGACGAGCAGTACTTC
TRBV6-5,-,TRBJ1-1,-,CASGSRTRAEAFF,TGTGCCAGCGGGTCCCGGACAAGGGCTGAAGCTTTCTTT
TRBV2,-,TRBJ2-5,-,CASSEETQYF,TGTGCCAGCAGCGAAGAGACCCAGTACTTC
TRBV11-3,TRBD2,TRBJ2-1,-,CASSLGGASYNEQFF,TGTGCCAGCAGTTTGGGAGGGGCCTCCTACAATGAGCAGTTCTTC
TRBV3-1/TRBV3-2,TRBD1,TRBJ1-3,-,CASSHGTGVNTIYF,TGTGCCAGCAGCCACGGGACAGGGGTTAACACCATATATTTT
TRBV5-4,TRBD1,TRBJ2-5,-,CASSSPTDRGRKETQYF,TGTGCCAGCAGCTCCCCGACCGACAGGGGGCGGAAAGAGACCCAGTACTTC
TRBV5-1,-,TRBJ2-1,-,CASSLIGRETVYNEQFF,TGCGCCAGCAGCTTGATTGGTCGTGAGACAGTATACAATGAGCAGTTCTTC